The 11 T cell receptor beta chains given below trace back to one sample, sequenced in a study of blood T cells in healthy people across ages. Alongside a J-beta primer mix, a sample-barcoded 5' primer served in a second PCR lasting about 6 to 11 cycles. A single record per CDR3 protein comes from TCRdb applying MiXCR to the 5' RACE reads. The sample includes over 1,500,000 distinct CDR3 sequences, approximately 40% of them seen just once. Input material: blood. These receptors all come from a human donor in good health.

Only a few counts were recorded for this clonotype. The junction shows a germline mismatch at one end, possibly a read error. The CDR3 coding sequence is TGCGCCAGCAGCCAAGATCTATCGACAGCTTTCAACTTC. Its translation is CASSQDLSTAFNF. The chain carries TRBV4-1 and TRBJ2-7; TRBD1 might be the D (5 bases). Germline CDR1 MGHRA, CDR2 YSYEKL. This CDR3 contains 13 residues.

Regarding this clonotype: A much larger clone lies a single base off, so this may be a read error. The chain employs TRBV6-6 and TRBJ1-5; 7 bases line up with TRBD1. CDR3 length equals 15 residues. CDR1 and CDR2 (germline): MNHNY, SVGAGI (reference sequence). Trimming removed 6 bases from V and 7 bases from J; junction bases left unmatched: 12. DNA for the CDR3: TGTGCCAGCAGCCCGCATGACAGGGAACAGCAGCCCCAGCATTTT. It is translated as CASSPHDREQQPQHF.

The rearrangement links TRBV6-6 to TRBJ2-3; perhaps TRBD1 as D (7 bases). V dropped 5 bases and J dropped 3 bases, with 18 bases sitting between them. Germline V gene data show CDR1 as MNHNY and CDR2 as SVGAGI (reference sequence). This CDR3 is 16 amino acids long. DNA of the CDR3: TGTGCCAGCAGTGGACCAGGACAGGAGGGGACAGATACGCAGTATTTT. As protein: CASSGPGQEGTDTQYF.

Only one count was recorded for this clonotype. This chain joins TRBV4-2 and TRBJ2-7; D gene uncertain. Germline V gene sequence: CDR1 LGHNA, CDR2 YNFKEQ. This CDR3 region has 15 residues. The V end lost 0 bases, the J end lost 0 bases, and 9 bases lay between the germline ends. The DNA of the CDR3 is TGTGCCAGCAGCCAAGATCCTCAAAGCTCCTACGAGCAGTACTTC. This translates into CASSQDPQSSYEQYF.

The V and J genes are TRBV7-2 and TRBJ1-5; the D is unclear. V shed 4 bases and J shed 5 bases, with 12 bases lying between them. Germline V lookup: CDR1 SGHTA, CDR2 FQGNSA. The CDR3 runs to 14 residues. The CDR3 spells CASSSRPDYQPQHF. The CDR3 DNA reads TGTGCCAGCAGCTCCAGACCCGATTATCAGCCCCAGCATTTT.

The count of this clonotype is one. The chain is built from TRBV12-5 and TRBJ1-2, with TRBD1 as a possible D gene (6 bases). Deletions cut 1 base from V and 8 bases from J, with 20 bases between. In germline, CDR1 is LGHNT, CDR2 FRNRAP. The CDR3 runs to 16 residues. This chain's CDR3 is CASGLAPSRGAEGYTF. The CDR3 DNA reads TGTGCTAGTGGTTTGGCCCCAAGTAGGGGGGCGGAAGGCTACACCTTC.

The J gene is TRBJ2-7, the V gene TRBV12-5; TRBD1 might be the D (5 bases). The V end lost 4 bases, the J end lost 3 bases, and 16 bases lay between the germline ends. This CDR3 contains 15 residues. Germline assignment: CDR1 LGHNT and CDR2 FRNRAP. For the CDR3, the DNA is TGTGCTAGTGGTTCTTACCGGACACGAAACTACGAGCAGTACTTC. Its protein is CASGSYRTRNYEQYF. Variable domain in full (rest from reference TRBV12-5 and TRBJ2-7): DARVTQTPRHKVTEMGQEVTMRCQPILGHNTVFWYRQTMMQGLELLAYFRNRAPLDDSGMPKDRFSAEMPDATLATLKIQPSEPRDSAVYFCASGSYRTRNYEQYFGPGTRLTVT.

With respect to this clonotype: A read error may account for a junction end that differs from germline. The chain links TRBV5-1 to TRBJ2-7; D is unresolved. In germline, CDR1 is SGHRS, CDR2 YFSETQ. The CDR3 extends over 13 amino acids. CDR3 protein: CASSLTQTYKQYF. The CDR3 bases are TGCGCCAGCAGCTTAACCCAGACCTACAAGCAGTACTTC.

The V gene is TRBV19, the J gene TRBJ2-4; D not certain. TRBJ2-5 matches the DNA end more closely, so the J call is doubtful. The germline gives CDR1 LNHDA, CDR2 SQIVND (reference sequence). There are 14 residues in the CDR3. The CDR3 here is CASSIDVFQETQYF. In DNA, the CDR3 is TGTGCCAGTAGTATAGATGTATTCCAAGAGACCCAGTACTTC.

This clonotype came up a few times. V and J are TRBV7-9 and TRBJ2-1, with no clear D. CDR3 size: 14 residues. Trimming pared 0 bases from V and 2 bases from J, leaving 5 bases between. CDR1 is SEHNR, CDR2 FQNEAQ, per germline (reference sequence). Here the CDR3 reads CASSLAEPYNEQFF. CDR3 sequence (DNA): TGTGCCAGCAGCTTAGCGGAACCCTACAATGAGCAGTTCTTC.

V and J are TRBV4-3 and TRBJ2-1; 7 bases are a match to TRBD1. Germline V CDR1 and CDR2: LGHNA, YSLEER. Trimming took 2 bases from V and 6 from J; bases not matched to a gene: 4. The CDR3 sequence is 14 residues long. The CDR3 DNA reads as TGCGCCAGCAGCCAAAATTACAGGGGCAATGAGCAGTTCTTC. It encodes CASSQNYRGNEQFF.